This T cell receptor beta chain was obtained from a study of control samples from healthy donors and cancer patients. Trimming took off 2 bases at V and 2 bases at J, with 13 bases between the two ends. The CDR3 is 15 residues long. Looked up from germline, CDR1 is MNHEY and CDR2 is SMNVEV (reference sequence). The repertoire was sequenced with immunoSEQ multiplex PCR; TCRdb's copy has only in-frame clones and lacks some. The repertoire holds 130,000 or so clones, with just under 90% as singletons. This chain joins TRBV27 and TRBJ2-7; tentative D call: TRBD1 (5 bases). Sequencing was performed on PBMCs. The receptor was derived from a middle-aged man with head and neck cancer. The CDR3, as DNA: TGTGCCAGCAGTTTACAGGGCTGGTCTCCCTACGAGCAGTACTTC. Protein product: CASSLQGWSPYEQYF.